This TCR beta chain was retrieved from a study of response to subunit inactivated influenza vaccine. The ends lost 3 bases at V and 2 bases at J; junction bases unmatched: 5. Germline CDR1 is DFQATT and CDR2 is SNEGSKA (reference sequence). The CDR3 contains 14 residues. Study observations and caveats: The authors proposed limited new T cell recruitment per seasonal influenza vaccination.

This clonotype was seen only a few times. No antigen is known for it. One entry per CDR3 protein, called by TCRdb with MiXCR from the RT-PCR reads. The repertoire holds about 780,000 distinct CDR3 sequences, around 20% seen once, with roughly 11% in the top ten. The source material was PBMCs from blood, sampled less than 6 days after vaccination. The chain carries TRBV20-1 and TRBJ2-3, with TRBD2 matching over 7 bases. The origin of this receptor is a middle-aged man who received an inactivated influenza vaccine. In nucleotides, the CDR3 is TGCAGTGCTAGGCTGAGCGGGACCACAGATACGCAGTATTTT. It codes for CSARLSGTTDTQYF.